The clone carrying this TCR beta chain was observed a handful of times. The data were taken from a study of blood T cell repertoires in COVID-19. CDR1 is LNHDA, CDR2 SQIVND, per germline (reference sequence). The CDR3 sequence is 15 residues long. V shed 7 bases, J shed 0 bases, and the junction held 6 bases outside the gene matches. The repertoire was sequenced with immunoSEQ multiplex PCR; TCRdb's copy has only in-frame clones and lacks some. The table includes fewer than 300,000 clones, approximately 82% detected once. The chain employs TRBV19 and TRBJ1-2; 9 bases line up with TRBD1. The sequence was collected from a woman aged 18-35 years with acute or convalescent COVID-19. The sequenced material came from peripheral blood. CDR3 coding DNA: TGTGCCAGTAACAGGGGGCCGACTACTAACTATGGCTACACCTTC. This codes for CASNRGPTTNYGYTF.